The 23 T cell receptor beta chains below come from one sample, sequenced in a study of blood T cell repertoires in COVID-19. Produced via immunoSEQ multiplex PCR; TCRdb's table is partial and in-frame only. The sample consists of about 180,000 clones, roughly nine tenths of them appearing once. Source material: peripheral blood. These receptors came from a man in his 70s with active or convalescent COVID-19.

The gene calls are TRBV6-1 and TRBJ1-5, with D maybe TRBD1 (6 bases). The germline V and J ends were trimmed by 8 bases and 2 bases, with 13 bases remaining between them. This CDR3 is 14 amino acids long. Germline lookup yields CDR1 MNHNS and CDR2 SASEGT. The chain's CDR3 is CASRDRNGNQPQHF. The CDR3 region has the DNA TGTGCCAGCCGAGACAGGAACGGCAATCAGCCCCAGCATTTT.

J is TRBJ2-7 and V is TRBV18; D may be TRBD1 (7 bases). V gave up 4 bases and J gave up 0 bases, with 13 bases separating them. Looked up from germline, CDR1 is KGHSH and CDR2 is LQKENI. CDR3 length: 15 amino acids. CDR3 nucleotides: TGTGCCAGCTCACGGGGCAGGGGGGACTCCTACGAGCAGTACTTC. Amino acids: CASSRGRGDSYEQYF.

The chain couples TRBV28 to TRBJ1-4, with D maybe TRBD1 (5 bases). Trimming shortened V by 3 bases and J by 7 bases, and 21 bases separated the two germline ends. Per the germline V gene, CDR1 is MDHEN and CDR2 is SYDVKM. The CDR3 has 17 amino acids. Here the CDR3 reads CASSFRGTAVGGEKLFF. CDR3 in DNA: TGTGCCAGCAGTTTCCGCGGGACCGCCGTGGGGGGTGAAAAACTGTTTTTT.

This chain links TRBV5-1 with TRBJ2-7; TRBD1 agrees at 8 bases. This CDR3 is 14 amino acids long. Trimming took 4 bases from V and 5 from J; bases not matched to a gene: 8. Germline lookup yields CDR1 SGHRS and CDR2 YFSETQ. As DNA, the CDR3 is TGCGCCAGCAGCAGCTCAGGGGGCGCGAACGAGCAGTACTTC. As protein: CASSSSGGANEQYF.

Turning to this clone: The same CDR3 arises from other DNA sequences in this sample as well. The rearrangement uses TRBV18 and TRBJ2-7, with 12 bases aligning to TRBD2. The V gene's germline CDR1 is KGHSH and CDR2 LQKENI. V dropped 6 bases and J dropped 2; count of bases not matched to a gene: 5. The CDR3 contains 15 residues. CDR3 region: CASSPGLAGTYEQYF. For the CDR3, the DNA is TGTGCCAGCTCCCCAGGACTAGCGGGGACCTACGAGCAGTACTTC.

CDR3: CAGRQQPNTGELFF. CDR3 nucleotides: TGTGCCGGTAGACAGCAACCGAACACCGGGGAGCTGTTTTTT. The chain employs TRBV5-8 and TRBJ2-2, with a weak D call TRBD1 (5 bases). Between the trimmed V and J ends, which lost 10 bases and 0 bases, there was a span of 13 bases. The V gene's germline CDR1 is SGHTS and CDR2 YDEGEE. This CDR3 spans 14 amino acids.

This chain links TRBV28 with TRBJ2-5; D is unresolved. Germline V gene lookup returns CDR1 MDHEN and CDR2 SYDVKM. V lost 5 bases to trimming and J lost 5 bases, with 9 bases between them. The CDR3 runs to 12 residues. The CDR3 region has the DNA TGTGCCAGCAGTCCCCCTGAGGAGACCCAGTACTTC. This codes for CASSPPEETQYF.

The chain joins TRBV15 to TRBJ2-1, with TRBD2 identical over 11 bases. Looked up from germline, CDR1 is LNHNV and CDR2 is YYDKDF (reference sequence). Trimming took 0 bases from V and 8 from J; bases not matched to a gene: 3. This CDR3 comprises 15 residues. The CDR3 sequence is CATSRELAGDDEQFF. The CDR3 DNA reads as TGTGCCACCAGCAGAGAACTAGCGGGAGACGATGAGCAGTTCTTC.

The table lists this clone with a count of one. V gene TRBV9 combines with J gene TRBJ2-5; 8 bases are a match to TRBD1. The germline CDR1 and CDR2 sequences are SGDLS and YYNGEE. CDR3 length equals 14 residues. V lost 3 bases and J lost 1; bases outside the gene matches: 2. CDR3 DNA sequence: TGTGCCAGCAGCGGGACAGGGTCCCAAGAGACCCAGTACTTC. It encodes CASSGTGSQETQYF.

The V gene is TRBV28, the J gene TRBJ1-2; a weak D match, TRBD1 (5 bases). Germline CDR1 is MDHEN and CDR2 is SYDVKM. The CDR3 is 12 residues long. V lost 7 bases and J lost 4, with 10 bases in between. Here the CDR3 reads CASTPQGYGYTF. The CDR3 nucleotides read TGTGCCAGCACCCCCCAGGGCTATGGCTACACCTTC.

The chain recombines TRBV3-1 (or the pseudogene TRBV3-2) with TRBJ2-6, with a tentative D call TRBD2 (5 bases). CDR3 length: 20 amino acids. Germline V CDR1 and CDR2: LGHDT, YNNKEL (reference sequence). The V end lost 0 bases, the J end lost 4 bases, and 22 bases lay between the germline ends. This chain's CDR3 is CASSQEYGGTLSGGANVLTF. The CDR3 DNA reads TGTGCCAGCAGCCAAGAGTATGGAGGTACCCTCTCTGGAGGGGCCAACGTCCTGACTTTC.

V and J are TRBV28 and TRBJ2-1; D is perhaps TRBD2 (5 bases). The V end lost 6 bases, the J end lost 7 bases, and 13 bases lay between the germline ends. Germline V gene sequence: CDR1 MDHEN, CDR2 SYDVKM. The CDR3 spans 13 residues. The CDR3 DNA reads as TGTGCCAGCAGCCTAGGACTGAAGAATGAGCAGTTCTTC. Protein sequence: CASSLGLKNEQFF.

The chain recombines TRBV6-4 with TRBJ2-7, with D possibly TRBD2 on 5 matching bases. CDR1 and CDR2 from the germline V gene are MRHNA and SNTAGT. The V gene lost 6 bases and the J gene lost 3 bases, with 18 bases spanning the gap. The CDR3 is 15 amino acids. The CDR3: CASRGTLGSSYEQYF. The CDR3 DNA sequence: TGTGCCAGCAGGGGAACCTTGGGGAGCAGCTACGAGCAGTACTTC.

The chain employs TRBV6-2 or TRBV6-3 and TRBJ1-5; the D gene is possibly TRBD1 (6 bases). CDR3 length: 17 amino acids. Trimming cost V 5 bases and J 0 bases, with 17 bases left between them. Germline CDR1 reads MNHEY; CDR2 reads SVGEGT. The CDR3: CASSLNIRGPSNQPQHF. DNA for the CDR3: TGTGCCAGCAGTCTAAACATCAGGGGTCCTAGCAATCAGCCCCAGCATTTT.

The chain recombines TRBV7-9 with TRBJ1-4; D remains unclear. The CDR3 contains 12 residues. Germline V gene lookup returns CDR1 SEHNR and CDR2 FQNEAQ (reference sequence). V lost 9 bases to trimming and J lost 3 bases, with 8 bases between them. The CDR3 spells CARAGANEKLFF. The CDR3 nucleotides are TGTGCCAGGGCGGGCGCTAATGAAAAACTGTTTTTT.

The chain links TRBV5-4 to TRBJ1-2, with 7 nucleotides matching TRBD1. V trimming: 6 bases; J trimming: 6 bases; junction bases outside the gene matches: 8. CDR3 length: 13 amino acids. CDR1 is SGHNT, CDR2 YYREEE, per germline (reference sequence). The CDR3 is CASTVDRWNGYTF. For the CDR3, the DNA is TGTGCCAGCACCGTGGACAGGTGGAATGGCTACACCTTC.

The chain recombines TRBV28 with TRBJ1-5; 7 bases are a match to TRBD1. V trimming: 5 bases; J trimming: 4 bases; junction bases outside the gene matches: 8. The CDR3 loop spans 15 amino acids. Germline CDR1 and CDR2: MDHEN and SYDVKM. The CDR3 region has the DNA TGTGCCAGCAGTACCAACAGGGGTGGTAATCAGCCCCAGCATTTT. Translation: CASSTNRGGNQPQHF.

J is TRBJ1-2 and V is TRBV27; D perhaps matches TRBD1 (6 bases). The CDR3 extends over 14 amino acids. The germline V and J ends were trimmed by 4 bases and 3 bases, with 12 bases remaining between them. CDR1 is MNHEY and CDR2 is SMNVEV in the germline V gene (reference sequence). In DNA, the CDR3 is TGTGCCAGCAGTTCAGAAGGACAGTACTATGGCTACACCTTC. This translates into CASSSEGQYYGYTF.

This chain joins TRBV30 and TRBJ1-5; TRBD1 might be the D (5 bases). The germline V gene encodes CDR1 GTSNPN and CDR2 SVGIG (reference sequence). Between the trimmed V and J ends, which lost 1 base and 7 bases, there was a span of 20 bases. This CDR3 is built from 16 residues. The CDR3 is CAWSAGGLLVIQPQHF. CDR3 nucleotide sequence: TGTGCCTGGAGTGCCGGGGGTCTACTAGTGATACAGCCCCAGCATTTT.

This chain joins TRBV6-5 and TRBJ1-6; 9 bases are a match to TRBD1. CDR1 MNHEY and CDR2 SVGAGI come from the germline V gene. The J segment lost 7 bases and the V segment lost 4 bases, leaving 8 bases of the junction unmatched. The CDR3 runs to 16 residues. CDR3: CASSSQGAPSNSPLHF. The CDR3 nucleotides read TGTGCCAGCAGTTCACAGGGGGCCCCATCGAATTCACCCCTCCACTTT.

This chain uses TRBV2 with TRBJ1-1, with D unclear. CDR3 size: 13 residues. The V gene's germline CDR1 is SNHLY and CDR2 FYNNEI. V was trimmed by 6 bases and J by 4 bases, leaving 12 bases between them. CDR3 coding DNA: TGTGCCAGCAGGACTCTCCCGAGCACTGAAGCTTTCTTT. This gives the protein CASRTLPSTEAFF. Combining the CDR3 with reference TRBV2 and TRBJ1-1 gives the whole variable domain EPEVTQTPSHQVTQMGQEVILRCVPISNHLYFYWYRQILGQKVEFLVSFYNNEISEKSEIFDDQFSVERPDGSNFTLKIRSTKLEDSAMYFCASRTLPSTEAFFGQGTRLTVV.

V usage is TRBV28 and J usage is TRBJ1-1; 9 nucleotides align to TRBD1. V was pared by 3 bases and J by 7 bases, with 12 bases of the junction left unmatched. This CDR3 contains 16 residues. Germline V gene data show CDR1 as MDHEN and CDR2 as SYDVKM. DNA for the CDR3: TGTGCCAGCAGTTTGGGGGTGACAGGGGGTTTCAATGAAGCTTTCTTT. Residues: CASSLGVTGGFNEAFF.

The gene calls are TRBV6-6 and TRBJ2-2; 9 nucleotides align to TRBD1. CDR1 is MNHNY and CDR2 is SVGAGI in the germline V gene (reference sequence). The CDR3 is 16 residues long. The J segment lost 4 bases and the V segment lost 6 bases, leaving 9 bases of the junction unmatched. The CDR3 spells CASRKRQGDFTGELFF. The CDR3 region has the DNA TGTGCCAGCAGAAAAAGACAGGGGGATTTCACCGGGGAGCTGTTTTTT.